The sample holds many counts of the clone carrying this T cell receptor beta chain. Its target is unknown. CDR1 MDHEN and CDR2 SYDVKM come from the germline V gene. Deletions cut 5 bases from V and 2 bases from J, with 24 bases between. There are 18 residues in the CDR3. Through Arm-PCR of CDR3 regions and iRepertoire HTBI primers, TCR beta libraries were built. Each CDR3 protein gets one entry after TCRdb re-called the multiplex PCR reads with MiXCR. This table has 200,000 to 250,000 distinct CDR3 sequences, approximately 18% appearing once. This record comes from a study of regulatory T cells in long-lasting Graves disease. Study results and limitations: Small numbers of samples may have cut accuracy. The analysis examined peripheral blood only and excluded thyroid tissue.

Time point: newly diagnosed GD, antithyroid drugs for less than 3 months. PBMC-extracted RNA yielded the TCR library. Separately, the same data were catalogued under a study of T cells in Graves' hyperthyroidism and ophthalmopathy.

The sequencing used peripheral blood mononuclear cells (PBMCs), collected at new diagnosis, from a patient treated with antithyroid drugs. The chain joins TRBV28 to TRBJ1-2; D not certain. This TCR was recovered from a woman aged 25 to 39 with Graves disease. This CDR3 reads CASSLTTTGIQLNYGYTF. CDR3 DNA: TGTGCCAGCAGTCTTACTACTACCGGGATACAGTTGAACTATGGCTACACCTTC.